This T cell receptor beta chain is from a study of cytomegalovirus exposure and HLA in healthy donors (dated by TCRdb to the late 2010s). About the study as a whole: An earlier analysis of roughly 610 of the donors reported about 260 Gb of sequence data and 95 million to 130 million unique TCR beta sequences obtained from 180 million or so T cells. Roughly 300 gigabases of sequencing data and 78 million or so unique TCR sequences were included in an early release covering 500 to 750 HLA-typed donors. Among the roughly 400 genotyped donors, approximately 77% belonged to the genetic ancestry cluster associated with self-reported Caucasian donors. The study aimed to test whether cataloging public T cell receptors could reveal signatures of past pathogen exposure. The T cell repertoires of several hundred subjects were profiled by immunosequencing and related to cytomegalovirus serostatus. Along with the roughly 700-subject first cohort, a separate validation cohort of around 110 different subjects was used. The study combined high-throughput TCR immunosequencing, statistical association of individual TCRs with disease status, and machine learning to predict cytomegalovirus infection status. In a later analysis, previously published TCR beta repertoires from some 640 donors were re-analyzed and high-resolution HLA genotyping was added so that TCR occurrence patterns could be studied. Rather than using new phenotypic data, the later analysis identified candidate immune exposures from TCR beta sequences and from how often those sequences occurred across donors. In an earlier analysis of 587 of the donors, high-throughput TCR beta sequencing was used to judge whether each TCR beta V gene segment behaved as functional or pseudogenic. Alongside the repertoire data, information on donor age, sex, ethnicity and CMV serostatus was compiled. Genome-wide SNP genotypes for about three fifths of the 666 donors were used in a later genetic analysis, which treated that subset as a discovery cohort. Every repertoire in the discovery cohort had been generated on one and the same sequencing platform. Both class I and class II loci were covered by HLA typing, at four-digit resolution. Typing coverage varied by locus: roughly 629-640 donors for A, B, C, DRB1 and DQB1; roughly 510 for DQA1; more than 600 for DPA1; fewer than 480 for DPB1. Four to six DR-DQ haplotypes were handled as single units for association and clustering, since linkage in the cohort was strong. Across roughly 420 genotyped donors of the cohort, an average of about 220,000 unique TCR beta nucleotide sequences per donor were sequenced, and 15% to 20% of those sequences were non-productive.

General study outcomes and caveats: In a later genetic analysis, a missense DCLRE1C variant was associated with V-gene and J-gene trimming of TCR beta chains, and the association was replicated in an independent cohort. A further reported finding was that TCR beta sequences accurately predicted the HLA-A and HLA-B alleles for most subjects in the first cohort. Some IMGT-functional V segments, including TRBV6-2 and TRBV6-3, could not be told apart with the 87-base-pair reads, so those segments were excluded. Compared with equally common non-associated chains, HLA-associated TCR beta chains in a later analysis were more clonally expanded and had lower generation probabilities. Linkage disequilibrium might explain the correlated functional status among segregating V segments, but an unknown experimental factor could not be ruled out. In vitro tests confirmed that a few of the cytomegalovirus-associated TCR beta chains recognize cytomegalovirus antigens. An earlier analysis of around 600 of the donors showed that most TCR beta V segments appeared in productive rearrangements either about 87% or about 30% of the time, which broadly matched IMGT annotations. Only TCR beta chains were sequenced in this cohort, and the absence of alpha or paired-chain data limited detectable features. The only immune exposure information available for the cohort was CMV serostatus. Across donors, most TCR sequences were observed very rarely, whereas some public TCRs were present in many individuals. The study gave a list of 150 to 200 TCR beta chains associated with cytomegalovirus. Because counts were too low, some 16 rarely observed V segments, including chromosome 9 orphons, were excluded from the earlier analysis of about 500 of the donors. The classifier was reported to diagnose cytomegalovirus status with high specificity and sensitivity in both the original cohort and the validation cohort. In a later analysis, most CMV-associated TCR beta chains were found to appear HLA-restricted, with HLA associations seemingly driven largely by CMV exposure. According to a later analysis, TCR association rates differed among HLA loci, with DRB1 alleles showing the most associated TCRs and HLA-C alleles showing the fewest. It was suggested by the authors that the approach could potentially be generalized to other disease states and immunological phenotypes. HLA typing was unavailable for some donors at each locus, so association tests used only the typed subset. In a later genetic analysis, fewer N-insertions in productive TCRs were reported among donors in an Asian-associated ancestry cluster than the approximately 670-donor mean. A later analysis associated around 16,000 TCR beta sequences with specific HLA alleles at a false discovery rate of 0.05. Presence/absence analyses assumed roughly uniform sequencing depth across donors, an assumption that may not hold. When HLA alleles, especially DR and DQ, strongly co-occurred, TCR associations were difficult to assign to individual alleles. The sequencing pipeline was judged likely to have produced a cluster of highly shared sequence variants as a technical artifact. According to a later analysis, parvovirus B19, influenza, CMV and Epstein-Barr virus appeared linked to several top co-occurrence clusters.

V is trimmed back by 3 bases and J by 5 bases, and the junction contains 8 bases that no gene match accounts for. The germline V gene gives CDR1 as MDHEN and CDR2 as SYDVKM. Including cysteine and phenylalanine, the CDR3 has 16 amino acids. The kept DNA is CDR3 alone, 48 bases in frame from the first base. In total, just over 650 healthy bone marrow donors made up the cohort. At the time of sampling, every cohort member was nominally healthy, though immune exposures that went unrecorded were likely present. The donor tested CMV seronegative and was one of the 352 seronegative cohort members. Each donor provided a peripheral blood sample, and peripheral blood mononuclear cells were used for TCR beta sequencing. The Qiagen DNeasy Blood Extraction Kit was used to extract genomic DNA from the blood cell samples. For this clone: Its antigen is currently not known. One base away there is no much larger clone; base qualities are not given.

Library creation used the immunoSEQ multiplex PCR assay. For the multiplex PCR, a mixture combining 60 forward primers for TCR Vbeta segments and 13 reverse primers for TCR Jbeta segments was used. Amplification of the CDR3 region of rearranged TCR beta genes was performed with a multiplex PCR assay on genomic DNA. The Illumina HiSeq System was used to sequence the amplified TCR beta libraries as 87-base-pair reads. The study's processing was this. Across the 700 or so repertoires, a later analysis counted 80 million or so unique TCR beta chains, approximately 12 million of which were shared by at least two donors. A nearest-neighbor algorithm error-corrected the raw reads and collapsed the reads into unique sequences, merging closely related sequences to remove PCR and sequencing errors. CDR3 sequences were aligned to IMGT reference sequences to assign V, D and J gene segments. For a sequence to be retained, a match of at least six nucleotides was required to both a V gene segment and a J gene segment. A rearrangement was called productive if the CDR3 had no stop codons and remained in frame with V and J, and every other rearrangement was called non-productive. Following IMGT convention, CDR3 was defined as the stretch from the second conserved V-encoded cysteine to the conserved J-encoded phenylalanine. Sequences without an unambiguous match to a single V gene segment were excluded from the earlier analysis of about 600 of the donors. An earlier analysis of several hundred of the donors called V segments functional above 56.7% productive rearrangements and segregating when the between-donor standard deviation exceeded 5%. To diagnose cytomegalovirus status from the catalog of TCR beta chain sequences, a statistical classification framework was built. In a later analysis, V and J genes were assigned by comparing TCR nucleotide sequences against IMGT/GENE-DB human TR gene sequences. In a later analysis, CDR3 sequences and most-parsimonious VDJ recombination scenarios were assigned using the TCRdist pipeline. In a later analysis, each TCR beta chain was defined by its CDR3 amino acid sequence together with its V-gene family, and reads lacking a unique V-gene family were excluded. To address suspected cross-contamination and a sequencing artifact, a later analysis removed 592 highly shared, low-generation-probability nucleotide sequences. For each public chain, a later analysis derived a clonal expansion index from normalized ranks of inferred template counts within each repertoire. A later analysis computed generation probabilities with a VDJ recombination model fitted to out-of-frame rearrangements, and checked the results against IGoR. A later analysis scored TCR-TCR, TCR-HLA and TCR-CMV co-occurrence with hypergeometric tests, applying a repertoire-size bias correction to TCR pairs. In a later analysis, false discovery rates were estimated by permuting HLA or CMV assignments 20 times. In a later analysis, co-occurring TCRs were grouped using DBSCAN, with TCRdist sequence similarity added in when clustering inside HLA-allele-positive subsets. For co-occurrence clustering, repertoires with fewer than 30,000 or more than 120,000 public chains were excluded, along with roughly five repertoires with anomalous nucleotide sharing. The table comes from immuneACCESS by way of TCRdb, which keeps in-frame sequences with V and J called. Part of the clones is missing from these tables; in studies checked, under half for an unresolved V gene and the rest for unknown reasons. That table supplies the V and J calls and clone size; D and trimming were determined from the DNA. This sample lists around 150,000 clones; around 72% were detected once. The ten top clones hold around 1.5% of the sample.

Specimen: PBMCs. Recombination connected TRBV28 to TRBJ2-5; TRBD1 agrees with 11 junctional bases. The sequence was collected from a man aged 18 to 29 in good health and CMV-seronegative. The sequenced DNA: TGTGCCAGCAGTTTTCGTCGGACAGGGGGCATGGAGACCCAGTACTTC. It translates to CASSFRRTGGMETQYF.